The text below deals with one T cell receptor (beta chain). This clone's antigen is unknown. Base qualities are not provided; no much larger clone lies one nucleotide away. This sample is part of a study of CD8 T cells in ankylosing spondylitis (dated by TCRdb to about 2017). Background on the whole study: The study set out to find disease-linked TCR variants by profiling T cell receptor beta repertoires in ankylosing spondylitis patients and healthy donors. Peripheral blood was sampled, and synovial fluid was additionally collected from ankylosing spondylitis patients. The full study cohort was made up of about 25 ankylosing spondylitis patients and 108 healthy donors.

The CDR3 starts with the cysteine, ends with the phenylalanine, and has 14 residues. The DNA shown is the 42-base CDR3, in frame from base 1. Trimming removed 2 bases from V and 8 bases from J, leaving 15 bases between the germline ends. For CDR1 and CDR2, the germline V gene lists MRHNA and SNTAGT. For each ankylosing spondylitis patient, the synovial fluid sample was matched to a blood sample from that same patient. General study outcomes and caveats: Significant enrichment of the disease-linked clones was reported in matched synovial fluid samples from ankylosing spondylitis patients. The disease-linked clones had a CD8+ phenotype and were found at relatively low frequencies in peripheral blood. Some motif variants had previously been reported in the synovial fluid and blood of reactive arthritis patients, which suggests shared mechanisms of disease initiation. Blood from ankylosing spondylitis patients appeared to be characterized by a TCR beta motif composed of about eight highly homologous amino acid variants.

Sequencing used an Illumina HiSeq 2500. TCR beta libraries were prepared by quantitative 5'-RACE with molecular barcodes. In the original analysis: To identify disease-linked TCR variants, a new computational method was used, one built on a probabilistic model of VDJ rearrangement. In-frame beta chains were kept once TCRdb had trimmed the public reads at Q25 with fastp and called clones with MiXCR. Every CDR3 protein is listed once, alongside the most common genes and DNA of its rows. It is TCRdb's table, rather than the study itself, that gives the V and J calls and clone size. The sample table shows over 30,000 distinct CDR3 sequences, and roughly 12% are seen once. The top ten clonotypes cover approximately 32% of the sample.

The sequence was collected from a male donor with ankylosing spondylitis. The receptor chain draws on TRBV6-4 and TRBJ1-2, with TRBD1 perhaps the D gene, on 6 matching bases. Sequencing input: synovial fluid, either unsorted or a sorted T cell fraction (not recorded which). The DNA reads TGTGCCAGCAGTGACCCAACAGGGTTTGGCGGCTACACCTTC. It specifies CASSDPTGFGGYTF.